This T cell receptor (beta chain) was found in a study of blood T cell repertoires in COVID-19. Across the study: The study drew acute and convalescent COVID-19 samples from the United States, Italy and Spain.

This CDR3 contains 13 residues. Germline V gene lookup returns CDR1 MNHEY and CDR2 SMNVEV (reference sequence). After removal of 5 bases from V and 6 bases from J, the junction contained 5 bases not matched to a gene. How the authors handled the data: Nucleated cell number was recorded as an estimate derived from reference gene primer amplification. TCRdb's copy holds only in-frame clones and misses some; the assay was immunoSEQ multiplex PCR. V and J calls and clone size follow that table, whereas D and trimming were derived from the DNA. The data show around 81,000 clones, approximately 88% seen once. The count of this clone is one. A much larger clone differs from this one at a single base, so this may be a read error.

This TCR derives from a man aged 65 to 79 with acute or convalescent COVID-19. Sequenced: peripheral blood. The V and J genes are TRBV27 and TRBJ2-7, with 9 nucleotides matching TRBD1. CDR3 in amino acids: CASSPRTGVEQYF. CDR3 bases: TGTGCCAGCAGTCCCCGGACAGGGGTCGAGCAGTACTTC.